These 11 T cell receptor beta chains were all obtained from the same sample, sequenced in a study of blood T cell repertoires in COVID-19. Profiled with immunoSEQ multiplex PCR; TCRdb holds only in-frame clones, not every one. The sample has about 120,000 clones; 85% to 90% are singletons. Sequencing was carried out using peripheral blood. The receptors come from a woman aged 45-59 years with acute or convalescent COVID-19.

V and J are TRBV24-1 and TRBJ1-1, with D perhaps matching TRBD1 (6 bases). The CDR3 is made up of 15 amino acids. Trimming pared 5 bases from V and 6 bases from J, leaving 18 bases between. Germline V gives CDR1 KGHDR, CDR2 SFDVKD. CDR3 nucleotide sequence: TGTGCCACCAGTGGCGATACAGGGCCCATCTCTGAAGCTTTCTTT. Protein product: CATSGDTGPISEAFF.

V and J are TRBV7-9 and TRBJ2-5; D is ambiguous. Germline CDR1 is SEHNR and CDR2 is FQNEAQ (reference sequence). This CDR3 comprises 12 residues. Trimming pared 1 base from V and 3 bases from J, leaving 3 bases between. The chain's CDR3 is CASSLVKETQYF. DNA for the CDR3: TGTGCCAGCAGCTTAGTCAAAGAGACCCAGTACTTC.

The gene calls are TRBV4-3 and TRBJ1-2, with 12 positions matching TRBD1. Germline V lookup: CDR1 LGHNA, CDR2 YSLEER. CDR3 length equals 16 residues. V lost 5 bases, J lost 7 bases, and 11 bases stayed unmatched. The CDR3 protein is CASSKGQGARPGGYTF. The DNA for the CDR3 is TGCGCCAGCAGCAAGGGACAGGGGGCGCGTCCGGGTGGCTACACCTTC.

V gene TRBV23-1 combines with J gene TRBJ2-7; D possibly corresponds to TRBD2 (5 bases). TRBV23-1 is an open reading frame, and its role is uncertain. This CDR3 region has 15 residues. V was cut by 6 bases and J by 0 bases, with 15 bases left in between. CDR3 nucleotide sequence: TGCGCCAGCAGCGGGGAGCCGCAGAGCTCCTACGAGCAGTACTTC. This translates into CASSGEPQSSYEQYF.

The CDR3 loop reads CASSPDSRYEQYF. CDR3 nucleotide sequence: TGCGCCAGCAGCCCCGACAGCCGGTACGAGCAGTACTTC. The chain links TRBV4-1 to TRBJ2-7, with D perhaps matching TRBD1 (5 bases). V was pared by 4 bases and J by 4 bases, with 11 bases between. The CDR3 is made up of 13 amino acids. The germline gives CDR1 MGHRA, CDR2 YSYEKL.

The gene calls are TRBV5-5 and TRBJ1-2; TRBD1 is a possible D gene (5 bases). Per germline, CDR1 SGHKS and CDR2 YYEKEE (reference sequence). This CDR3 has 12 residues. V lost 1 base, J lost 8 bases, and 9 bases lay in between. The CDR3 is CASSLSGEGYTF. As DNA, the CDR3 is TGTGCCAGCAGCTTGTCGGGGGAAGGCTACACCTTC.

The V call is TRBV7-7, the J call TRBJ2-3, with 13 bases lining up with TRBD2. J gave up 3 bases and V 1 base, and 1 base lay outside the gene matches. CDR1 and CDR2 from the germline V gene are SSHAT and FNYEAQ (reference sequence). The CDR3 loop spans 16 amino acids. Here the CDR3 DNA reads TGTGCCAGCAGCTTAGGACTAGCGGGAGGAACAGATACGCAGTATTTT. Its translation is CASSLGLAGGTDTQYF.

The chain carries TRBV30 and TRBJ1-2; a possible D gene is TRBD1 (5 bases). Trimming stripped 4 bases from V and 3 bases from J, with 9 bases between. Germline assignment: CDR1 GTSNPN and CDR2 SVGIG (reference sequence). This CDR3 contains 12 residues. In DNA, the CDR3 is TGTGCCTGGACTTGGGGCGACTATGGCTACACCTTC. It yields the protein CAWTWGDYGYTF.

This chain links TRBV3-1 (or the pseudogene TRBV3-2) with TRBJ2-5; 7 bases map to TRBD2. The V and J ends lost 3 bases and 1 base, in that order; junction bases with no gene match: 2. Germline V CDR1 and CDR2: LGHDT, YNNKEL (reference sequence). The length of the CDR3 is 14 residues. The CDR3 protein is CASSQAGVQETQYF. CDR3 sequence (DNA): TGTGCCAGCAGCCAGGCGGGGGTCCAAGAGACCCAGTACTTC.

The V and J genes are TRBV11-3 and TRBJ1-4; 7 bases are a match to TRBD1. Trimming at V came to 4 bases and at J to 4 bases, leaving 3 bases not matched to a gene. This CDR3 region has 14 residues. The V gene's germline CDR1 is SGHNT and CDR2 YENEEA. DNA of the CDR3: TGTGCCAGCAGCTGGACAGGAGATAATGAAAAACTGTTTTTT. It translates to CASSWTGDNEKLFF.

This clone was counted a single time. One end of the junction does not line up with germline, which may come from a read error. The gene calls are TRBV12-3 or TRBV12-4 and TRBJ2-7; D not certain. This CDR3 has 12 amino acids. The CDR3 reads CASSSQPNERYF. CDR3 DNA: TGTGCCAGCAGTTCCCAACCGAACGAGCGGTACTTC.